This T cell receptor (beta chain) was documented in a study of blood T cell repertoires in COVID-19. Across the whole study: Both acute and convalescent COVID-19 samples were obtained from the United States, Italy and Spain. T cells, B-cell-depleted T cells, or PBMCs supplied cDNA or gDNA.

As handled by the study authors: Amplification of reference gene primers provided the estimated nucleated cell counts. Here immunoSEQ multiplex PCR was the method, and the copy in TCRdb shows in-frame clones only, minus some. The V and J calls and clone size were taken over from that table, and D and trimming were inferred from the DNA. Counted here are 150,000 to 200,000 clones, roughly nine tenths occurring once; the ten biggest clones make up approximately 2.1%. The length of the CDR3 is 14 residues. The germline CDR1 and CDR2 sequences are SNHLY and FYNNEI. The J segment lost 5 bases and the V segment lost 3 bases, leaving 5 bases of the junction unmatched.

This TCR came from a man aged 65 to 79 with active or convalescent COVID-19. V usage is TRBV2 and J usage is TRBJ2-5; TRBD1 agrees at 8 bases. The specimen was peripheral blood. In DNA, the CDR3 is TGTGCCAGCAGTGACGGCAGGGGGCAGGAGACCCAGTACTTC. Its protein is CASSDGRGQETQYF.